This T cell receptor (beta chain) was sequenced for a study of OX40 agonist ivuxolimab in advanced cancers. Study as a whole: Three individuals attained partial responses, comprising one hepatocellular carcinoma case and two cutaneous melanoma cases. Study findings and constraints: Antigens targeted by the expanded peripheral T cells were not determined.

This clone was seen only once. Its specificity is unknown. Sequencing was performed with immunoSEQ multiplex PCR; in TCRdb, only in-frame clones are kept and a portion is missing. The data contain fewer than 20,000 clones, about 86% of them singletons. The cohort excluded patients with autoimmune disease history or systemic immunosuppression. Baseline, cycle 4 day 1, and cycle 7 day 1 were the blood sampling points. The CDR3 runs 15 residues. From germline, CDR1 is MGHDK and CDR2 SYGVNS. V lost 3 bases and J lost 8, with 18 bases in between. The chain is built from TRBV25-1 and TRBJ2-3; no definite D call. Sequenced material: CD4+ or CD8+ T cells sorted from blood, taken in a trial of the OX40 agonist ivuxolimab. The receptor comes from an adult with an advanced solid tumor such as melanoma, head and neck, liver or kidney cancer. The CDR3 spells CASSDPGARSLTQYF. In DNA form, the CDR3 reads TGTGCCAGCAGTGATCCAGGAGCCCGATCCCTTACGCAGTATTTT.